Each of the 30 T cell receptor beta chains below was sequenced from the same sample in a study of cytomegalovirus exposure and HLA in healthy donors. The PCR used 60 Vbeta and 13 Jbeta primers. Repertoires were generated with immunoSEQ multiplex PCR, while TCRdb's copy carries only in-frame clones and drops some. The table lists about 110,000 clones, 76% of them singletons. Input material: PBMCs. The receptors here all came from a young man in good health and CMV-seropositive.

This clone was detected a few times. The rearrangement links TRBV4-1 to TRBJ2-7, with 8 bases that match TRBD2. Germline V CDR1 and CDR2: MGHRA, YSYEKL. The J segment lost 0 bases and the V segment lost 1 base, leaving 8 bases of the junction unmatched. This CDR3 is 17 amino acids long. The CDR3 is CASSQGVGLESSYEQYF. The CDR3 region has the DNA TGCGCCAGCAGCCAAGGGGTGGGACTAGAGAGCTCCTACGAGCAGTACTTC.

This clone turned up a few times. The chain couples TRBV6-5 to TRBJ1-1; D is possibly TRBD1 (5 bases). V was clipped by 3 bases and J by 11 bases, with 13 bases between them. CDR3 length: 12 amino acids. From germline, CDR1 is MNHEY and CDR2 SVGAGI. This chain's CDR3 is CASSYLGGDAFF. In DNA form, the CDR3 reads TGTGCCAGCAGTTATTTGGGGGGAGACGCTTTCTTT.

The genes are TRBV30 and TRBJ1-2, with D perhaps matching TRBD1 (6 bases). V lost 5 bases to trimming and J lost 7 bases, with 20 bases between them. Germline assignment: CDR1 GTSNPN and CDR2 SVGIG (reference sequence). The CDR3 covers 14 residues. CDR3 in DNA: TGTGCCTGGGATTACAGGGTAAACCGGCGTGGCTACACCTTC. It translates to CAWDYRVNRRGYTF.

The chain is built from TRBV29-1 and TRBJ2-5, with 7 positions matching TRBD2. The junction had 7 bases not matched to a gene; V was cut back by 4 bases and J by 5 bases. Germline CDR1 is SQVTM and CDR2 is ANQGSEA. The CDR3 has 13 amino acids. The CDR3 loop reads CSVVFVGGETQYF. The CDR3 coding sequence is TGCAGCGTTGTTTTTGTGGGAGGGGAGACCCAGTACTTC.

The CDR3 is CASSGRGQGEQYF. CDR3 coding DNA: TGTGCCAGCAGCGGCAGGGGCCAGGGAGAGCAGTACTTC. V and J are TRBV5-6 and TRBJ2-7; TRBD1 is a possible D gene (6 bases). V was trimmed by 4 bases and J by 7 bases, leaving 15 bases between them. This CDR3 region has 13 residues. Germline V gene lookup returns CDR1 SGHDT and CDR2 YYEEEE.

This clone showed up just once. The CDR3 bases are TGCGCCAGCAGCGAATCGACAGGTACCTACGAGCAGTACTTC. Translating it yields CASSESTGTYEQYF. This chain connects TRBV5-1 to TRBJ2-7, with D possibly being TRBD1 (6 bases). V was cut by 4 bases and J by 2 bases, with 13 bases left in between. CDR1 and CDR2 (germline): SGHRS, YFSETQ. The CDR3 spans 14 residues. Looking up the rest from reference TRBV5-1 and TRBJ2-7 gives the full variable domain: KAGVTQTPRYLIKTRGQQVTLSCSPISGHRSVSWYQQTPGQGLQFLFEYFSETQRNKGNFPGRFSGRQFSNSRSEMNVSTLELGDSALYLCASSESTGTYEQYFGPGTRLTVT.

The table lists this clone with a few counts. The chain has TRBV13 and TRBJ2-2; 9 nucleotides match TRBD1. Germline assignment: CDR1 PRHDT and CDR2 FYEKMQ (reference sequence). V shed 2 bases and J 4 bases; nucleotides not matched to a gene: 5. This CDR3 has 16 residues. The chain's CDR3 is CASSLRGQGFTGELFF. CDR3 DNA: TGTGCCAGCAGCTTACGAGGACAGGGGTTCACCGGGGAGCTGTTTTTT.

The chain links TRBV11-3 to TRBJ1-1; D ambiguous. Germline lookup yields CDR1 SGHNT and CDR2 YENEEA. Trimming left V 0 bases short and J 3 bases short, with 5 bases between. The CDR3 has 13 amino acids. The CDR3: CASSLDEDTEAFF. CDR3 DNA: TGTGCCAGCAGCTTAGACGAGGACACTGAAGCTTTCTTT.

This clone was observed once. The chain is built from TRBV9 and TRBJ1-1; maybe TRBD1 (6 bases). Germline-derived CDR1 and CDR2 are SGDLS and YYNGEE. This CDR3 spans 14 amino acids. Trimming pared 4 bases from V and 0 bases from J, leaving 10 bases between. CDR3 loop: CASSPGVVNTEAFF. CDR3 nucleotides: TGTGCCAGCAGCCCAGGGGTGGTGAACACTGAAGCTTTCTTT.

This sequence joins TRBV9 and TRBJ1-2; D not resolved. The CDR3 spans 13 residues. Trimming removed 0 bases at V and 6 bases at J, with 9 bases between. Germline V gene sequence: CDR1 SGDLS, CDR2 YYNGEE. The CDR3 bases are TGTGCCAGCAGCGTAGAGGAAGGAGATGGCTACACCTTC. It specifies CASSVEEGDGYTF.

The genes are TRBV7-3 and TRBJ1-2; a weak D match, TRBD1 (5 bases). V dropped 5 bases and J dropped 8 bases, with 21 bases sitting between them. Looked up from germline, CDR1 is SGHTA and CDR2 is FQGTGA. This CDR3 has 15 amino acids. In nucleotides, the CDR3 is TGTGCCAGCAGCCTGCACGGGGGGAGCCGGTACGGCTACACCTTC. Its protein product is CASSLHGGSRYGYTF. Variable domain in full (rest from reference TRBV7-3 and TRBJ1-2): GAGVSQTPSNKVTEKGKYVELRCDPISGHTALYWYRQSLGQGPEFLIYFQGTGAADDSGLPNDRFFAVRPEGSVSTLKIQRTERGDSAVYLCASSLHGGSRYGYTFGSGTRLTVV.

The rearrangement links TRBV7-2 to TRBJ1-5; no clear D gene. This CDR3 contains 15 residues. CDR1 and CDR2 from the germline V gene are SGHTA and FQGNSA. V was shortened by 1 base and J by 6 bases, with 13 bases between the two germline ends. In nucleotides, the CDR3 is TGTGCCAGCAGCTTAGTAGCCGGGGAGGGTCAGCCCCAGCATTTT. The encoded protein is CASSLVAGEGQPQHF.

As to this clone: Other DNA variants within this sample encode the same CDR3. The chain has TRBV28 and TRBJ1-5; TRBD1 matches 7 bases. Germline lookup yields CDR1 MDHEN and CDR2 SYDVKM. The CDR3 has 14 residues. Trimming cost V 6 bases and J 7 bases; bases outside gene matches: 9. This CDR3 is CASSPRQGGQPQHF. DNA for the CDR3: TGTGCCAGCAGCCCCCGACAGGGAGGCCAGCCCCAGCATTTT.

J is TRBJ1-5 and V is TRBV7-2; no firm D call. This CDR3 comprises 16 residues. V was clipped by 5 bases and J by 4 bases, with 18 bases between them. Per the germline V gene, CDR1 is SGHTA and CDR2 is FQGNSA. CDR3 DNA: TGTGCCAGCAGCCCGGGGTTTGGCCCCTTAAATCAGCCCCAGCATTTT. It encodes CASSPGFGPLNQPQHF.

The V gene is TRBV28, the J gene TRBJ2-2; 7 nucleotides match TRBD1. In germline, CDR1 is MDHEN, CDR2 SYDVKM. Unmatched junction bases numbered 3, after V lost 3 bases and J lost 2 bases. CDR3 length equals 15 residues. CDR3 DNA sequence: TGTGCCAGCAGTTTCGACAGGGTCAACACCGGGGAGCTGTTTTTT. Residues: CASSFDRVNTGELFF.

The V gene is TRBV6-5, the J gene TRBJ2-1; tentatively, D is TRBD2 (6 bases). The germline gives CDR1 MNHEY, CDR2 SVGAGI. This CDR3 is built from 14 residues. The ends were cut back, 8 bases at V and 2 bases at J, with 13 bases in the middle. Written as DNA, the CDR3 is TGTGCCAGCGGGACTGTGGGGGCCTACAATGAGCAGTTCTTC. Protein product: CASGTVGAYNEQFF.

This chain connects TRBV10-3 to TRBJ2-1, with 15 nucleotides matching TRBD2. Germline CDR1 ENHRY, CDR2 SYGVKD. This CDR3 comprises 20 residues. After removal of 0 bases from V and 1 base from J, the junction contained 7 bases not matched to a gene. CDR3 protein: CAISESTWTSGGGSYNEQFF. The CDR3, as DNA: TGTGCCATCAGTGAGTCGACTTGGACTAGCGGGGGGGGGTCCTACAATGAGCAGTTCTTC.

The J gene is TRBJ1-4, the V gene TRBV28; 7 nucleotides line up with TRBD1. The CDR3 extends over 14 amino acids. The V segment lost 6 bases and the J segment 3 bases; nucleotides outside the gene matches: 4. CDR1 is MDHEN and CDR2 is SYDVKM in the germline V gene. The CDR3 region is CASSRGTANEKLFF. The CDR3 DNA is TGTGCCAGCAGCCGCGGGACAGCTAATGAAAAACTGTTTTTT.

The genes are TRBV7-8 and TRBJ1-2; D ambiguous. Per germline, CDR1 SGHVS and CDR2 FQNEAQ. This CDR3 is 13 amino acids long. V was trimmed by 2 bases and J by 8 bases, leaving 12 bases between them. CDR3 amino acids: CASSLRSREGYTF. Written as DNA, the CDR3 is TGTGCCAGCAGCTTACGATCGCGGGAGGGCTACACCTTC. The complete variable domain, with remaining parts taken from reference TRBV7-8 and TRBJ1-2, reads GAGVSQSPRYKVAKRGQDVALRCDPISGHVSLFWYQQALGQGPEFLTYFQNEAQLDKSGLPSDRFFAERPEGSVSTLKIQRTQQEDSAVYLCASSLRSREGYTFGSGTRLTVV.

V usage is TRBV27 and J usage is TRBJ1-1, with a tentative D call TRBD1 (6 bases). CDR3 length: 15 amino acids. Germline V CDR1 and CDR2: MNHEY, SMNVEV (reference sequence). V was pared by 7 bases and J by 1 base, with 16 bases between. CDR3 sequence: CASKAQGWGNTEAFF. The CDR3 DNA follows: TGTGCCAGCAAAGCACAGGGATGGGGGAACACTGAAGCTTTCTTT.

CDR3 protein: CASKGTGTGNTIYF. The CDR3 DNA follows: TGTGCCAGTAAGGGGACAGGGACTGGAAACACCATATATTTT. The rearrangement uses TRBV19 and TRBJ1-3, with TRBD1 matching 9 bases. This CDR3 contains 14 residues. The trim removed 7 bases at V and 2 bases at J, leaving 3 bases unmatched. Germline assignment: CDR1 LNHDA and CDR2 SQIVND (reference sequence). The full variable domain, its missing parts supplied by reference TRBV19 and TRBJ1-3, is DGGITQSPKYLFRKEGQNVTLSCEQNLNHDAMYWYRQDPGQGLRLIYYSQIVNDFQKGDIAEGYSVSREKKESFPLTVTSAQKNPTAFYLCASKGTGTGNTIYFGEGSWLTVV.

This clone occurred once. The chain joins TRBV10-3 to TRBJ2-1, with D possibly being TRBD1 (6 bases). In germline, CDR1 is ENHRY, CDR2 SYGVKD. This CDR3 has 12 amino acids. Trimming took off 6 bases at V and 7 bases at J, with 10 bases between the two ends. The CDR3 sequence: CAIRARGNEQFF. Here the CDR3 DNA reads TGTGCCATCAGAGCCAGGGGTAATGAGCAGTTCTTC.

The chain carries TRBV5-8 and TRBJ1-6; TRBD1 matches at 10 bases. The CDR3 runs 17 residues. Germline loops: CDR1 SGHTS, CDR2 YDEGEE. V was clipped by 4 bases and J by 1 base; unmatched bases: 5. Here the CDR3 reads CASSPRQGASYNSPLHF. In DNA, the CDR3 is TGTGCCAGCAGCCCCCGACAGGGGGCGTCCTATAATTCACCCCTCCACTTT.

The chain uses TRBV7-9 and TRBJ1-2; D possibly corresponds to TRBD1 (5 bases). The CDR3 is made up of 13 amino acids. The germline CDR1 and CDR2 sequences are SEHNR and FQNEAQ (reference sequence). Between the trimmed V and J ends, which lost 5 bases and 7 bases, there was a span of 14 bases. The chain's CDR3 is CASSPGGGFGYTF. The CDR3 region has the DNA TGTGCCAGCAGCCCCGGGGGAGGCTTTGGCTACACCTTC.

This clone was observed once. The chain is built from TRBV28 and TRBJ1-6; weak D call: TRBD1 (5 bases). V dropped 8 bases and J dropped 8 bases, with 13 bases sitting between them. CDR1 MDHEN and CDR2 SYDVKM come from the germline V gene. This CDR3 region has 13 residues. The CDR3 DNA reads as TGTGCCAGCTCTGGGGGGTGGCATTCACCCCTCCACTTT. Its translation is CASSGGWHSPLHF.

CDR3 in amino acids: CASSLGQGSYGYTF. In DNA, the CDR3 is TGCGCCAGCAGCTTGGGACAGGGGAGTTATGGCTACACCTTC. V gene TRBV5-1 combines with J gene TRBJ1-2; 8 bases are shared with TRBD1. The trim removed 0 bases at V and 5 bases at J, leaving 3 bases unmatched. The CDR3 runs 14 residues. The germline V gene encodes CDR1 SGHRS and CDR2 YFSETQ.

In this sample, this clone turned up a few times. The CDR3 loop is CASRLGYYTGELFF. In DNA, the CDR3 is TGTGCCAGCCGTCTGGGCTACTACACCGGGGAGCTGTTTTTT. The chain is built from TRBV27 and TRBJ2-2; D is unclear. Germline CDR1 is MNHEY and CDR2 is SMNVEV (reference sequence). This CDR3 is 14 amino acids long. The V end lost 8 bases, the J end lost 3 bases, and 13 bases lay between the germline ends.

The CDR3 loop is CASSLVSEAGNTIYF. The DNA for the CDR3 is TGTGCCAGCAGCTTAGTTTCGGAGGCTGGAAACACCATATATTTT. The chain joins TRBV7-2 to TRBJ1-3, with unresolved D. The V end lost 1 base, the J end lost 2 bases, and 9 bases lay between the germline ends. The CDR3 runs to 15 residues. The germline CDR1 and CDR2 sequences are SGHTA and FQGNSA.

The chain links TRBV27 to TRBJ1-2, with TRBD1 matching 7 bases. V shed 0 bases and J 7 bases; nucleotides not matched to a gene: 5. Looked up from germline, CDR1 is MNHEY and CDR2 is SMNVEV (reference sequence). The CDR3 loop spans 14 amino acids. CDR3 in amino acids: CASSLSGGAGGYTF. The CDR3 coding sequence is TGTGCCAGCAGTTTATCAGGGGGCGCAGGTGGCTACACCTTC.

The CDR3 nucleotides read TGTGCCAGCAGCTCCCAAGGGGTCGGCAATCAGCCCCAGCATTTT. This codes for CASSSQGVGNQPQHF. This chain uses TRBV6-5 with TRBJ1-5, with D perhaps TRBD1 (5 bases). CDR1 is MNHEY and CDR2 is SVGAGI in the germline V gene. This CDR3 is 15 amino acids long. With 6 bases removed from V and 2 bases from J, the gap between germline ends came to 14 bases.